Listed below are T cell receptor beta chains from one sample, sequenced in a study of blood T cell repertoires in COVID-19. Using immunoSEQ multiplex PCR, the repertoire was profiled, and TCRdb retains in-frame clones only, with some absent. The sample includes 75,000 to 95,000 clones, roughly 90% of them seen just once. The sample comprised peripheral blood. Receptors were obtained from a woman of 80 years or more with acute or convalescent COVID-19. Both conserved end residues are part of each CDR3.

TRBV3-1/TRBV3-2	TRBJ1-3	CASSPGDKWLGNTIYF
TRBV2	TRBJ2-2	CASILFGTRNTGELFF
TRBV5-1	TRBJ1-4	CASTEQGSNEKLFF
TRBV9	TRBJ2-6	CASSPRYGTSPSGANVLTF
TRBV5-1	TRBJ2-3	CASSLPSGGTDTQYF
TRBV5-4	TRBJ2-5	CASSKGLAGEETQYF
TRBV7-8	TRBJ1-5	CASSPQDQPQHF
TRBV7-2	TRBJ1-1	CASSLSSGTEAFF
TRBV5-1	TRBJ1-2	CASSLDSTYGYTF
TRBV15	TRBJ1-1	CATSRGGMNTEAFF
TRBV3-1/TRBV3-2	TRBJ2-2	CASSPGTSFGELFF
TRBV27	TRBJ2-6	CASRTGIVSGANVLTF
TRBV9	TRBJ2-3	CASSPQPTGKGTDTQYF
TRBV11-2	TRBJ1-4	CASRARWGGDEKLFF
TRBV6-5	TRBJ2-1	CASRRTGGPYNEQFF
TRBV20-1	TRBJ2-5	CSASGGGRQETQYF
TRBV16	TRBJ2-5	CASSHLEAGQETQYF
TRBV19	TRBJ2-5	CASSIDRGRLATQYF
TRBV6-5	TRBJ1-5	CASGPSIWQPQHF
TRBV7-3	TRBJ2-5	CASGTGGSETQYF
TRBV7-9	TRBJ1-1	CASSLAQGEGEAFF
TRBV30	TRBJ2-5	CAHTGGPGRETQYF
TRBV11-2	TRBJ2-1	CASSPYGGAFNEQFF
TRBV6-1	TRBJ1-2	CASSDPWRTYGYTF
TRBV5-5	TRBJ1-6	CASSPWGQGASYNSPLHF
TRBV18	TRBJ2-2	CASSPLPSENTGELFF
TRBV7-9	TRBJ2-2	CASSRPGLAPGELFF
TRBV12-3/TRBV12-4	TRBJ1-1	CASSLWANTEAFF
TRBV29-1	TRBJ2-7	CSVGQASYEQYF
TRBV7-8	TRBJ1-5	CASSSRDRGNNQPQHF
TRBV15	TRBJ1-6	CATSREGQAPNSPLHF
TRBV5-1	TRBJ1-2	CASSLEGQSFRNYGYTF
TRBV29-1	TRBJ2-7	CSVVGLAGVDEQYF
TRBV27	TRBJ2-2	CASSPRGVDGELFF
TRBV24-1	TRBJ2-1	CATSEAGGPDNEQFF
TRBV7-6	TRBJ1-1	CASSPIVGDRGREGTEAFF
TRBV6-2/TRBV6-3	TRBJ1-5	CASSYQQDYQPQHF
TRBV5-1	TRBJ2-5	CASSLTSGSEETQYF
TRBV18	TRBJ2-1	CASSPGQAGNEQFF
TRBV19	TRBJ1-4	CASSPGAGGFEKLFF
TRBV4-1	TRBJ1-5	CASSQDPGYDFNQPQHF
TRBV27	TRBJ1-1	CASSPTRGRGLDEAFF
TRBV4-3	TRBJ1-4	CASSQDPTPQGEKLFF
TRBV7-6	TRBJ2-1	CASSFREGAGSFYNEQFF
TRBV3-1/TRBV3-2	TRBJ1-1	CASSQHRNTEAFF
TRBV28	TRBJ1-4	CASSASGLRNEKLFF
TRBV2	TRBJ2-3	CASSGRGSDTQYF
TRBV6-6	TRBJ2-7	CASSPQPSGRTGSYEQYF
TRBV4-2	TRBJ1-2	CASSQDGVGGNYGYTF
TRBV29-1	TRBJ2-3	CSVQGHRSGDTQYF
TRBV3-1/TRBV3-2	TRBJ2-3	CASSQEKLAYTDTQYF
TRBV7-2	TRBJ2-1	CASSFSSGAFNEQFF
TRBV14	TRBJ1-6	CASSQVQGGGNSPLHF
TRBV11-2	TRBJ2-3	CASHLGGTDTQYF
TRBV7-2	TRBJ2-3	CASSPGLATDTQYF
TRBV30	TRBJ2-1	CAWSVNSGNEQFF
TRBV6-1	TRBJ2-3	CASSEEGTGTDTQYF
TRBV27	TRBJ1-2	CASSLSEGYTF
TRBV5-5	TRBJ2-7	CASSPLASFLEQYF
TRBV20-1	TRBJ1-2	CSASKGGYTF